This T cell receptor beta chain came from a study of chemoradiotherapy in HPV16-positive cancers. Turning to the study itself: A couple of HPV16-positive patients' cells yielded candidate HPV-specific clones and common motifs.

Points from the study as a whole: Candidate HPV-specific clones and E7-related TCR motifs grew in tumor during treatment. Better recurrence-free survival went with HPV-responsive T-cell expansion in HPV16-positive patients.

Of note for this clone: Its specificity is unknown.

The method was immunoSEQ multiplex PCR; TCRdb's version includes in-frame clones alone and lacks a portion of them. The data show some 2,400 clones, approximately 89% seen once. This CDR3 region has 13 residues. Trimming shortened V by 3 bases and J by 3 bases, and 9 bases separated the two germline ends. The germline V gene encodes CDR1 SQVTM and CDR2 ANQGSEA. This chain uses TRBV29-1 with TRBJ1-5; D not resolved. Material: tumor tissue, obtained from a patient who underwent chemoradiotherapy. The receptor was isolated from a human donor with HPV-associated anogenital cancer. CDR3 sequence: CSVEGGLNQPQHF. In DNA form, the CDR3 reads TGCAGCGTTGAGGGAGGGCTCAATCAGCCCCAGCATTTT.